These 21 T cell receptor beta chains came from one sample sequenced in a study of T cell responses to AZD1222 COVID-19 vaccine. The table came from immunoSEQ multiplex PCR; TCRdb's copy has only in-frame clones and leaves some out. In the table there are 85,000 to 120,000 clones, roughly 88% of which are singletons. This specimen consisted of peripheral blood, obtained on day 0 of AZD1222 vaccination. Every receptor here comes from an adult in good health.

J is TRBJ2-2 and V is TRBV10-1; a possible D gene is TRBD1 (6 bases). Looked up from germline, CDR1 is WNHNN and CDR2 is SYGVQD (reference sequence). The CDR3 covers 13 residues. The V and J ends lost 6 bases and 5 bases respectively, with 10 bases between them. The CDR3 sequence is CASRPGQTGELFF. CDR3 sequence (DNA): TGCGCCAGCAGACCCGGACAGACCGGGGAGCTGTTTTTT.

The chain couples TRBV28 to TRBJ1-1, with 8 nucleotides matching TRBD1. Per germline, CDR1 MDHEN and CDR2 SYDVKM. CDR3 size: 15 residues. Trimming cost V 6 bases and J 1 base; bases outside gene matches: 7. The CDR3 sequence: CASSLSGTGNTEAFF. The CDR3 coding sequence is TGTGCCAGCAGCCTCTCCGGGACAGGGAACACTGAAGCTTTCTTT.

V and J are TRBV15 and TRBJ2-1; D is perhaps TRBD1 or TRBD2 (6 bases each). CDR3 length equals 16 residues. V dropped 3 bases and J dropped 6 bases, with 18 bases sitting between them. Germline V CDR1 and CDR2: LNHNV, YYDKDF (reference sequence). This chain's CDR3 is CATSRPRQAGFNEQFF. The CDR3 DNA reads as TGTGCCACCAGCAGGCCAAGACAGGCGGGGTTCAATGAGCAGTTCTTC.

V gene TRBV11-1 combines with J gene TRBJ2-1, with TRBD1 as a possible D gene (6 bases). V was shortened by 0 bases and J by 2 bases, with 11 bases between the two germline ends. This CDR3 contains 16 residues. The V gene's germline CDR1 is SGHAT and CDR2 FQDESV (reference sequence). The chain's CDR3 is CASSLAQGYPYNEQFF. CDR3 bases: TGTGCCAGCAGCTTAGCTCAGGGGTACCCCTACAATGAGCAGTTCTTC.

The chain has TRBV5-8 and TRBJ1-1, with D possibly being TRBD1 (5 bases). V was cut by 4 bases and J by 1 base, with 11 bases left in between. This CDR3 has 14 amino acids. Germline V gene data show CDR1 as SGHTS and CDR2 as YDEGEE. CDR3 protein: CASSADISNTEAFF. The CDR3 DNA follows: TGTGCCAGCAGCGCGGACATTTCGAACACTGAAGCTTTCTTT.

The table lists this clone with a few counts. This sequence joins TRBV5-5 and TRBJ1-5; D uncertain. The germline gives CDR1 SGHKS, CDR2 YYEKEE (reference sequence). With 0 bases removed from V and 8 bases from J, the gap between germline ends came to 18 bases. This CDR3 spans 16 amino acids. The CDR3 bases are TGTGCCAGCAGCTTGGAGCTGCACATCTCCATTAAGCCCCAGCATTTT. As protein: CASSLELHISIKPQHF.

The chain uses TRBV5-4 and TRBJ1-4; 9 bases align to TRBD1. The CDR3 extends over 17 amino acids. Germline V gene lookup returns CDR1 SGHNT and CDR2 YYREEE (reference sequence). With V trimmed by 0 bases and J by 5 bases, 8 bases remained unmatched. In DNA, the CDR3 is TGTGCCAGCAGCTTGGGGGCACAGGGGGCGGCGAATGAAAAACTGTTTTTT. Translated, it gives CASSLGAQGAANEKLFF.

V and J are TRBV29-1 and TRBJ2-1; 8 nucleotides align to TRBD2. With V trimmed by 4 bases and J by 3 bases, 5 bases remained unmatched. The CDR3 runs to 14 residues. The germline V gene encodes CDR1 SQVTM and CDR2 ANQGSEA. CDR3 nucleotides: TGCAGCGTTGTTCGTAGCGGGGTCTACAATGAGCAGTTCTTC. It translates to CSVVRSGVYNEQFF.

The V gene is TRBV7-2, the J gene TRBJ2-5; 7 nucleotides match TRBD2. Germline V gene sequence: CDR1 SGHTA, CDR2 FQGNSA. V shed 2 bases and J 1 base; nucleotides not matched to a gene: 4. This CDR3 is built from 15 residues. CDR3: CASSLKRGVQETQYF. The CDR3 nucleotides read TGTGCCAGCAGCTTAAAGCGGGGAGTCCAAGAGACCCAGTACTTC.

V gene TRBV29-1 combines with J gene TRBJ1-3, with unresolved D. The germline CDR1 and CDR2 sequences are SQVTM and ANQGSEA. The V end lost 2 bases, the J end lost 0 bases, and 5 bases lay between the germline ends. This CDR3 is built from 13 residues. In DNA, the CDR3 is TGCAGCGTTGAACAGACCTCTGGAAACACCATATATTTT. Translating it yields CSVEQTSGNTIYF.

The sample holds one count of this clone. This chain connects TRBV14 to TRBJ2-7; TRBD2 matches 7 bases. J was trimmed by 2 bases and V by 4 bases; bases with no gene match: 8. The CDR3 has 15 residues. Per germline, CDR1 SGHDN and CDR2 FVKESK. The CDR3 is CASSPKRDPAYEQYF. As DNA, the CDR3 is TGTGCCAGCAGCCCTAAGCGGGATCCGGCCTACGAGCAGTACTTC.

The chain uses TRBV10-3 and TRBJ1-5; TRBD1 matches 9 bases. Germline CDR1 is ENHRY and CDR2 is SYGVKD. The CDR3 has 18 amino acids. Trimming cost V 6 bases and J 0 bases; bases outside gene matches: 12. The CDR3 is CAIRPGQGGGGSNQPQHF. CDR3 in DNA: TGTGCCATCAGACCGGGACAGGGTGGTGGTGGTAGCAATCAGCCCCAGCATTTT.

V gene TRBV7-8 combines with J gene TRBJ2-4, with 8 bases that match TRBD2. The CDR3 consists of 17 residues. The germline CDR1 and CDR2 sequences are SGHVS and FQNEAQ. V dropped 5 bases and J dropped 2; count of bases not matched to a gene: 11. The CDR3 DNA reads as TGTGCCAGCAGCCCCCTCAGCGGGAGTAGGACCAAAAACATTCAGTACTTC. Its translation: CASSPLSGSRTKNIQYF.

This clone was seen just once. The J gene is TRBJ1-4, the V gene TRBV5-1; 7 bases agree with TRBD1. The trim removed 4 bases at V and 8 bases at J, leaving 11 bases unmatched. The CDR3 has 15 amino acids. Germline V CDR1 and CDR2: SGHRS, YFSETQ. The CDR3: CASSIQGQSGEKLFF. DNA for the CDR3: TGCGCCAGCAGCATCCAGGGACAGTCCGGCGAAAAACTGTTTTTT. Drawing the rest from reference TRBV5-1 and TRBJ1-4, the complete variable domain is KAGVTQTPRYLIKTRGQQVTLSCSPISGHRSVSWYQQTPGQGLQFLFEYFSETQRNKGNFPGRFSGRQFSNSRSEMNVSTLELGDSALYLCASSIQGQSGEKLFFGSGTQLSVL.

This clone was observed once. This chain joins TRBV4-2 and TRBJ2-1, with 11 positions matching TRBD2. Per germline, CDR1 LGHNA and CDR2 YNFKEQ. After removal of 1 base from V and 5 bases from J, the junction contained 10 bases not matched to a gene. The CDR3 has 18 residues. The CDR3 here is CASSQATSGSLQNNEQFF. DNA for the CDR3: TGTGCCAGCAGCCAAGCTACTAGCGGGAGCCTTCAAAACAATGAGCAGTTCTTC.

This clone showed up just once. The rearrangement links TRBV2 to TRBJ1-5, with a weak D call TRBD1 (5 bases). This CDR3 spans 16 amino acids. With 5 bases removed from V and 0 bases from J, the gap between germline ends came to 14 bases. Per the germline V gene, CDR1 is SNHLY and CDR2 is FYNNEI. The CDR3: CASSREGLASNQPQHF. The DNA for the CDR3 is TGTGCCAGCAGTCGCGAGGGGTTGGCTAGCAATCAGCCCCAGCATTTT.

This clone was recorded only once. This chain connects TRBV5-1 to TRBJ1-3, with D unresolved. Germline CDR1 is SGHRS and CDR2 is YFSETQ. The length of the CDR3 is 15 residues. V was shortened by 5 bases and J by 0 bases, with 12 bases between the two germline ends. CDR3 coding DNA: TGCGCCAGCAGAGCTTCAGCGGACTCTGGAAACACCATATATTTT. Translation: CASRASADSGNTIYF.

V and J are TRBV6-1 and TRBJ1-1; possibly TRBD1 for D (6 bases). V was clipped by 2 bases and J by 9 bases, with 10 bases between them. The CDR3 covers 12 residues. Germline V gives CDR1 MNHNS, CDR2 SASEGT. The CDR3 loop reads CASSERQAKAFF. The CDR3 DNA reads TGTGCCAGCAGTGAAAGACAGGCAAAAGCTTTCTTT.

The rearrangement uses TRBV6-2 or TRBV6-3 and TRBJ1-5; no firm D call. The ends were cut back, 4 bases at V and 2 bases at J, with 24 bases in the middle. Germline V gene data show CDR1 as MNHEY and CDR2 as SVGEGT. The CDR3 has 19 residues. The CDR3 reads CASSSTSVGGGGRNQPQHF. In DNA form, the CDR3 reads TGTGCCAGCAGTTCCACCTCCGTAGGAGGAGGCGGGCGCAATCAGCCCCAGCATTTT.

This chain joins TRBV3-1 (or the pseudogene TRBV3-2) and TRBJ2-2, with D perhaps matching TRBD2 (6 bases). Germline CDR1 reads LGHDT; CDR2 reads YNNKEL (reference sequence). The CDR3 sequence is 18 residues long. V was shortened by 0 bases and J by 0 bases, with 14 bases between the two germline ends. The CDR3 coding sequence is TGTGCCAGCAGCCAAGATCATCAAGTAGCGGCGAACACCGGGGAGCTGTTTTTT. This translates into CASSQDHQVAANTGELFF.

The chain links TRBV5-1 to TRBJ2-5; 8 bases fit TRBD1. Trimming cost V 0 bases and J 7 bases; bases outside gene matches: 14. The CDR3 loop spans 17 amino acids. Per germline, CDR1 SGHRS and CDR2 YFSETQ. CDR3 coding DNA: TGCGCCAGCAGCTTGGCCGGGTACGACAGGGGCTTTGGGACCCAGTACTTC. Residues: CASSLAGYDRGFGTQYF.